Below, 9 T cell receptor beta chains from the same sample are listed, as sequenced in a study of circulating and synovial CD4+ cells in juvenile arthritis. Measured with immunoSEQ multiplex PCR; TCRdb has only the in-frame clones, and not every one. The sample has roughly 33,000 clones, over 90% seen once. The sample was CD4+ T cells from blood. The receptors derive from a human donor with juvenile idiopathic arthritis.

This clone was seen once. The V gene is TRBV30, the J gene TRBJ2-7; 9 bases line up with TRBD1. The germline CDR1 and CDR2 sequences are GTSNPN and SVGIG (reference sequence). The V segment lost 3 bases and the J segment 3 bases; nucleotides outside the gene matches: 3. This CDR3 region has 13 residues. The CDR3 coding sequence is TGTGCCTGGAGGAACAGGGGGCTCTACGAGCAGTACTTC. This gives the protein CAWRNRGLYEQYF.

This CDR3 is CASNDREANEQFF. The CDR3 DNA is TGTGCCAGCAACGACAGGGAAGCCAATGAGCAGTTCTTC. The chain joins TRBV6-5 to TRBJ2-1; 7 bases agree with TRBD1. The V gene's germline CDR1 is MNHEY and CDR2 SVGAGI. The trim removed 7 bases at V and 6 bases at J, leaving 6 bases unmatched. CDR3 length: 13 residues.

The chain carries TRBV5-6 and TRBJ2-5; possibly TRBD1 for D (5 bases). The germline V gene encodes CDR1 SGHDT and CDR2 YYEEEE. Trimming removed 2 bases from V and 2 bases from J, with 7 bases in between. This CDR3 has 13 residues. The CDR3 region is CASSFWTQETQYF. For the CDR3, the DNA is TGTGCCAGCAGCTTTTGGACACAAGAGACCCAGTACTTC.

The rearrangement links TRBV29-1 to TRBJ1-2; the match to TRBD1 covers 8 bases. The V segment lost 7 bases and the J segment 6 bases; nucleotides outside the gene matches: 7. This CDR3 contains 12 residues. CDR1 SQVTM and CDR2 ANQGSEA come from the germline V gene. The CDR3 nucleotides read TGCAGCGCGTGGACAGGGAGGGATGGCTACACCTTC. Translated: CSAWTGRDGYTF.

The chain joins TRBV5-4 to TRBJ2-1; possibly TRBD2 for D (7 bases). The V gene lost 0 bases and the J gene lost 0 bases, with 16 bases spanning the gap. CDR3 size: 18 residues. Germline CDR1 SGHNT, CDR2 YYREEE (reference sequence). For the CDR3, the DNA is TGTGCCAGCAGCTTGGGAGGAGGGGGGGCAGGCTCCTACAATGAGCAGTTCTTC. Translating gives CASSLGGGGAGSYNEQFF. Using reference TRBV5-4 and TRBJ2-1 for the parts outside the CDR3, the full variable domain is ETGVTQSPTHLIKTRGQQVTLRCSSQSGHNTVSWYQQALGQGPQFIFQYYREEENGRGNFPPRFSGLQFPNYSSELNVNALELDDSALYLCASSLGGGGAGSYNEQFFGPGTRLTVL.

This rearrangement joins TRBV15 to TRBJ2-5, with D maybe TRBD1 (5 bases). The CDR3 covers 15 residues. Germline CDR1 is LNHNV and CDR2 is YYDKDF (reference sequence). Trimming removed 3 bases at V and 0 bases at J, with 11 bases between. CDR3 region: CATSREDSNQETQYF. The DNA for the CDR3 is TGTGCCACCAGCAGGGAAGACAGTAACCAAGAGACCCAGTACTTC. Using reference TRBV15 and TRBJ2-5 for the parts outside the CDR3, the full variable domain is DAMVIQNPRYQVTQFGKPVTLSCSQTLNHNVMYWYQQKSSQAPKLLFHYYDKDFNNEADTPDNFQSRRPNTSFCFLDIRSPGLGDTAMYLCATSREDSNQETQYFGPGTRLLVL.

The chain has TRBV9 and TRBJ2-1; 10 nucleotides agree with TRBD1. V trimming: 1 base; J trimming: 7 bases; junction bases outside the gene matches: 14. There are 18 residues in the CDR3. Germline V gene data show CDR1 as SGDLS and CDR2 as YYNGEE. For the CDR3, the DNA is TGTGCCAGCAGCGTAAGTCTTTCTTGGGACAGGGGTGAAAATGAGCAGTTCTTC. Residues: CASSVSLSWDRGENEQFF.

The chain couples TRBV19 to TRBJ2-5; D gene uncertain. CDR1 is LNHDA, CDR2 SQIVND, per germline (reference sequence). With 5 bases removed from V and 3 bases from J, the gap between germline ends came to 10 bases. There are 13 residues in the CDR3. CDR3 in amino acids: CASSWAGKETQYF. The CDR3 bases are TGTGCCAGTAGTTGGGCAGGCAAAGAGACCCAGTACTTC. The full variable domain, rest sourced from reference TRBV19 and TRBJ2-5, is DGGITQSPKYLFRKEGQNVTLSCEQNLNHDAMYWYRQDPGQGLRLIYYSQIVNDFQKGDIAEGYSVSREKKESFPLTVTSAQKNPTAFYLCASSWAGKETQYFGPGTRLLVL.

This chain connects TRBV19 to TRBJ2-7; 8 bases are shared with TRBD1. V trimming: 9 bases; J trimming: 1 base; junction bases outside the gene matches: 11. Germline-derived CDR1 and CDR2 are LNHDA and SQIVND (reference sequence). CDR3 length equals 15 residues. The CDR3 DNA reads as TGTGCCAGCGCCAGACAGGGGACAAGTTCCTACGAGCAGTACTTC. This codes for CASARQGTSSYEQYF.